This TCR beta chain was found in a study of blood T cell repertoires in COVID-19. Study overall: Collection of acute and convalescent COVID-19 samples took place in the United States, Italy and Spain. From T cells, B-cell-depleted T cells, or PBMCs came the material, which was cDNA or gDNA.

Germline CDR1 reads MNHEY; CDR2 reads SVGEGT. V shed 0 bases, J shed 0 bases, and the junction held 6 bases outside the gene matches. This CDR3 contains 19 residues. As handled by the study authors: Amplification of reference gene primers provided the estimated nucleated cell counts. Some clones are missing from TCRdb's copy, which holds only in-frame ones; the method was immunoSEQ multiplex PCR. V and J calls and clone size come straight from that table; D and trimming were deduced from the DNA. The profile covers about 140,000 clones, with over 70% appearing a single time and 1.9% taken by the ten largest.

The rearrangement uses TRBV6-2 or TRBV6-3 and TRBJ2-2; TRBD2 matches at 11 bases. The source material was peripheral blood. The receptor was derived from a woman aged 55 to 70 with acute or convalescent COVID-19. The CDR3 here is CASSYSSTSGRTNTGELFF. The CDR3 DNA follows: TGTGCCAGCAGTTACTCGAGTACTAGCGGGAGAACGAACACCGGGGAGCTGTTTTTT.